This entry concerns a single T cell receptor beta chain. The data were obtained in a study of multiple sclerosis patients with progressive multifocal leukoencephalopathy. The time point here: time of PML onset. Data came from immunoSEQ multiplex PCR; TCRdb stores just in-frame clones and leaves some out. Of approximately 31,000 clones in the sample, more than 75% were seen once. The sample was PBMCs, taken from a patient treated with natalizumab. This sequence was found in a human donor with progressive multifocal leukoencephalopathy.

The CDR3 coding sequence is TGTGCCATCAGTGAGTCGGAGGTAGTCGATGAGCAGTTCTTC. It yields the protein CAISESEVVDEQFF. The chain employs TRBV10-3 and TRBJ2-1; D is perhaps TRBD2 (5 bases). There are 14 residues in the CDR3. V gave up 0 bases and J gave up 8 bases, with 11 bases separating them. CDR1 and CDR2 (germline): ENHRY, SYGVKD.